This is a list of T cell receptor beta chains from one sample in a study of cytomegalovirus exposure and HLA in healthy donors. Profiling relied on immunoSEQ multiplex PCR, and the TCRdb table lists in-frame clones only, not all of them. The sample lists about 130,000 clones; about 81% were seen once. Sequencing input: PBMCs. The receptors stem from a woman between 25 and 40 years old in good health and CMV-seronegative. CDR3s include the opening cysteine and the closing phenylalanine or tryptophan. A D gene is named only where the DNA matches it firmly.

d_call	j_call	v_call	cdr3_nt	cdr3_aa
TRBD2	TRBJ2-2	TRBV19	TGTGCCAGTAGTATACTAGCGGGGTACACCGGGGAGCTGTTTTTT	CASSILAGYTGELFF
TRBD1	TRBJ2-3	TRBV5-5	TGTGCCAGCAGCCCCCGGACAGGGGCGGAAGATACGCAGTATTTT	CASSPRTGAEDTQYF
-	TRBJ1-2	TRBV30	TGTGCCTGGAGTGGTCAGGGAAGATATGGCTACACCTTC	CAWSGQGRYGYTF
-	TRBJ2-7	TRBV4-3	TGCGCCAGCAGCCAAGGAGGGGGGGTCTACGAGCAGTACTTC	CASSQGGGVYEQYF
TRBD1	TRBJ2-7	TRBV9	TGTGCCAGCAGCGCTCAACCGGGACAGGGCTACGAGCAGTACTTC	CASSAQPGQGYEQYF
TRBD2	TRBJ2-1	TRBV11-2	TGTGCCAGCAGCTCGACTAGCGGGGTAAGCTCCTACAATGAGCAGTTCTTC	CASSSTSGVSSYNEQFF
-	TRBJ1-6	TRBV7-2	TGTGCCAGCAGTCCAGGCGGACAGCGGTATTCACCCCTCCACTTT	CASSPGGQRYSPLHF
-	TRBJ2-5	TRBV7-2	TGTGCCAGCAGCCCGTCGAGGTCTGAGACCCAGTACTTC	CASSPSRSETQYF
-	TRBJ1-2	TRBV7-9	TGTTCCAGCAGCTTAGCCGAGGGGACAACCTATGGCTACACCTTC	CSSSLAEGTTYGYTF
-	TRBJ1-2	TRBV7-2	TGTGCCAGCAGCCTCCACCCTGGGGGGGGAAATTATTTCAACTATGGCTACACCTTC	CASSLHPGGGNYFNYGYTF
TRBD1	TRBJ1-2	TRBV5-1	TGCGCCAGCAGCAGCCAGACAGGGGGCTCCTATGGCTACACCTTC	CASSSQTGGSYGYTF
-	TRBJ2-1	TRBV9	TGTGCCGGCAGCGTAGTAAACTACCCGCAGTTCTTC	CAGSVVNYPQFF
-	TRBJ1-5	TRBV2	TGTGCCAGCAGTTCGGAGGTGACTAGCAATCAGCCCCAGCATTTT	CASSSEVTSNQPQHF
TRBD2	TRBJ2-7	TRBV6-6	TGTGCCAGCAGTTACTCTGGAGCGGGAGTGCTAGACGAGCAGTACTTC	CASSYSGAGVLDEQYF
-	TRBJ1-1	TRBV4-1	TGCGCCAGCAGCCTTCAAGGAGGGCTACGGGGAACTGAAGCTTTCTTT	CASSLQGGLRGTEAFF
TRBD1	TRBJ1-2	TRBV7-9	TGTGCCAGCAGCCCGCGACAGGGGCCTAACTATGGCTACACCTTC	CASSPRQGPNYGYTF
-	TRBJ2-3	TRBV10-3	TGTGCCATCAGTGAGAGCTTCTCCCAGTATTTT	CAISESFSQYF
-	TRBJ2-1	TRBV5-1	TGCGCCAGCAGCGCCCAGGACTGGCTTGGGAATGAGCAGTTCTTC	CASSAQDWLGNEQFF
-	TRBJ1-1	TRBV21-1	TGTGCCAGCAGCAAAGAGGGGCAGGGGTTGAACACTGAAGCTTTCTTT	CASSKEGQGLNTEAFF
-	TRBJ2-5	TRBV29-1	TGCAGCGTTGAAGCCTGGATTGGGACTGTGGGTAAGACCCAGTACTTC	CSVEAWIGTVGKTQYF
TRBD1	TRBJ1-6	TRBV2	TGTGCCAGCAGCCGGGACAGGGGTTCACCCCTCCACTTT	CASSRDRGSPLHF
-	TRBJ2-3	TRBV7-3	TGTGCCAGCAGCTCGGTGGGGGGGGCGGCAGATACGCAGTATTTT	CASSSVGGAADTQYF
-	TRBJ1-2	TRBV7-9	TGTTCCAGCAGCTCCCTATATAACCTTGCTGTTAGAGGTGGCTACACCTTC	CSSSSLYNLAVRGGYTF